These 5 T cell receptor beta chains originate from one sample sequenced in a study of T-cell reconstitution after alpha-beta-depleted transplantation in children (dated by TCRdb to the mid-2010s). The treatment or condition label, as the study defines it: allogeneic hematopoietic cell transplantation with graft depleted of TCRalphabeta T cells and CD19 B cells. The library was built by means of PCR. The instrument given in TCRdb is Illumina HiSeq 2500. TCR library preparation used molecular barcoding, with unique molecular identifiers applied to normalize quantification of the TCRbeta repertoire. Clones were called with MiXCR by TCRdb after fastp trimmed the public reads at Q25, and only in-frame beta chains were retained. Records with the same CDR3 protein are collapsed into one entry carrying the most frequent genes and DNA. This sample is represented by about 210,000 distinct CDR3 sequences; approximately 17% of them were singletons. The ten top clones hold about 39% of the sample.

Source: PBMCs, mostly from graft donor cells, taken 360 days after TCRalphabeta/CD19-depleted stem cell transplant. The receptors were sampled from a male patient aged 2-15 years who had a stem cell transplant for acute lymphoblastic leukemia, so the T cells may come from the graft donor.

V and J are TRBV11-2 and TRBJ2-7; TRBD1 aligns across 7 bases. V lost 1 base and J lost 5; bases outside the gene matches: 17. Germline V CDR1 and CDR2: SGHAT, FQNNGV. The CDR3 runs 18 residues. CDR3 sequence (DNA): TGTGCCAGCAGCTTAGGAAACTCTGGACAGGATCGTAGAAACGAGCAGTACTTC. Encoded protein: CASSLGNSGQDRRNEQYF. The full variable domain, completed using reference TRBV11-2 and TRBJ2-7, is EAGVAQSPRYKIIEKRQSVAFWCNPISGHATLYWYQQILGQGPKLLIQFQNNGVVDDSQLPKDRFSAERLKGVDSTLKIQPAKLEDSAVYLCASSLGNSGQDRRNEQYFGPGTRLTVT.

This clonotype was detected a few times. The rearrangement links TRBV4-3 to TRBJ2-5; TRBD2 might be the D (5 bases). The CDR3 runs to 16 residues. Between the trimmed V and J ends, which lost 1 base and 1 base, there was a span of 13 bases. Germline V gene lookup returns CDR1 LGHNA and CDR2 YSLEER. CDR3 DNA: TGCGCCAGCAGCCAAGTTCGGGGTGCTAGCCAAGAGACCCAGTACTTC. It specifies CASSQVRGASQETQYF.

V gene TRBV7-2 combines with J gene TRBJ2-5; D gene unclear. In germline, CDR1 is SGHTA, CDR2 FQGNSA. V lost 2 bases and J lost 1, with 8 bases in between. The CDR3 has 14 residues. The CDR3 here is CASSLWLIQETQYF. In DNA, the CDR3 is TGTGCCAGCAGCTTATGGTTAATCCAAGAGACCCAGTACTTC.

This clonotype occurred a few times. The chain carries TRBV4-1 and TRBJ2-5; maybe TRBD2 (6 bases). V was shortened by 0 bases and J by 7 bases, with 42 bases between the two germline ends. Germline CDR1 MGHRA, CDR2 YSYEKL. This CDR3 is built from 24 residues. CDR3 region: CASSQDVPRDLRELVFERIGTQYF. The CDR3 DNA follows: TGCGCCAGCAGCCAAGATGTCCCGCGGGATTTGAGGGAATTGGTCTTTGAGAGAATTGGGACCCAGTACTTC.

V usage is TRBV3-1 and J usage is TRBJ2-7, with D perhaps matching TRBD1 (5 bases). Per germline, CDR1 LGHDT and CDR2 YNNKEL (reference sequence). CDR3 length: 15 amino acids. Trimming pared 0 bases from V and 3 bases from J, leaving 12 bases between. The chain's CDR3 is CASSQDLVTDYEQYF. The CDR3 DNA sequence: TGTGCCAGCAGCCAAGATCTTGTGACAGACTACGAGCAGTACTTC.